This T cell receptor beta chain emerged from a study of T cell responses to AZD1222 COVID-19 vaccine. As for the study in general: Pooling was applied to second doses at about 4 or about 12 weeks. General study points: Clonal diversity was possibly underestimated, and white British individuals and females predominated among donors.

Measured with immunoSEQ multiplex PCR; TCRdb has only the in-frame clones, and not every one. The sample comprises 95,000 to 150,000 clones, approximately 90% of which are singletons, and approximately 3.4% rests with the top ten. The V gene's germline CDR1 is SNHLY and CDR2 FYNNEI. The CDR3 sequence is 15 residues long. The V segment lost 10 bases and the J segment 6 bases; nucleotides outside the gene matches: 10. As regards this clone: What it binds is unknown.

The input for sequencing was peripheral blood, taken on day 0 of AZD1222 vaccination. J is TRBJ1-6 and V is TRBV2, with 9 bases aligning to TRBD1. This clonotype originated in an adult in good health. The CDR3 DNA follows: TGTGCCACCTCCGGGACAGGGACCCCTAATTCACCCCTCCACTTT. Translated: CATSGTGTPNSPLHF.